This entry describes one TCR beta chain. The data are from a study of T cell changes during pregnancy in multiple sclerosis. Produced via immunoSEQ multiplex PCR; TCRdb's table is partial and in-frame only. The table records some 40,000 clones, over 80% of them present only once. The germline V gene has CDR1 PRHDT and CDR2 FYEKMQ (reference sequence). Trimming removed 1 base from V and 0 bases from J, with 7 bases in between. The CDR3 runs 15 residues. The V and J genes are TRBV13 and TRBJ2-1; D is ambiguous. The sequence came from a female donor with multiple sclerosis, enrolled in a pregnancy study. Sequences were obtained from peripheral blood. The CDR3 nucleotides read TGTGCCAGCAGCTTAGACGGTGGCTCCTACAATGAGCAGTTCTTC. Encoded protein: CASSLDGGSYNEQFF.